Below are 4 T cell receptor beta chains sequenced from a single sample in a study of shared clonotypes between healthy human individuals. The table came from immunoSEQ multiplex PCR; TCRdb's copy has only in-frame clones and leaves some out. Of a few million clones in the sample, about 94% were seen once. The naive CD8 population came from CD45RO-negative cells selected for CCR7, without terminally differentiated effector memory CD45RA+ cells. Specimen: naive CD8+ T cells from PBMCs. Receptors were obtained from a man younger than 30 in good health. Some clones in this sample may be carry-over from other donors' samples.

The chain carries TRBV28 and TRBJ1-2; D might be TRBD1 (6 bases). Germline assignment: CDR1 MDHEN and CDR2 SYDVKM. CDR3 length: 15 residues. With 5 bases removed from V and 5 bases from J, the gap between germline ends came to 18 bases. CDR3 in DNA: TGTGCCAGCAGTGGAAGGACAGCTGGAGGTTATGGCTACACCTTC. Its translation is CASSGRTAGGYGYTF.

V usage is TRBV5-1 and J usage is TRBJ2-7; unclear D gene. This CDR3 is 16 amino acids long. V was clipped by 4 bases and J by 0 bases, with 17 bases between them. CDR1 is SGHRS, CDR2 YFSETQ, per germline. CDR3 bases: TGCGCCAGCAGCCCAGAAAACAGCCCACCCTCCTACGAGCAGTACTTC. Translation: CASSPENSPPSYEQYF.

About this clone itself: The sample has other DNA sequences that encode this CDR3 too. The genes are TRBV6-6 and TRBJ2-7, with a possible D match to TRBD1 (5 bases). Between the trimmed V and J ends, which lost 0 bases and 2 bases, there was a span of 8 bases. Germline V CDR1 and CDR2: MNHNY, SVGAGI (reference sequence). The CDR3 contains 14 residues. The CDR3 region has the DNA TGTGCCAGCAGTTACTCGGGGCCAGCCTACGAGCAGTACTTC. Translating gives CASSYSGPAYEQYF.

V and J are TRBV13 and TRBJ1-1, with unresolved D. Per the germline V gene, CDR1 is PRHDT and CDR2 is FYEKMQ (reference sequence). The V gene lost 5 bases and the J gene lost 7 bases, with 17 bases spanning the gap. The CDR3 has 14 residues. In nucleotides, the CDR3 is TGTGCCAGCAGCCCAGACCTGGAGGAGGGTGAAGCTTTCTTT. Encoded protein: CASSPDLEEGEAFF.